A selection of T cell receptor beta chains follows, all from one sample in a study of T cells after yellow fever vaccination. MiXCR, applied by TCRdb to the 5' RACE reads, yields one record per CDR3 protein. Of 300,000 to 350,000 distinct CDR3 sequences in the sample, approximately 8% were seen once. Sequenced here: PBMCs, sampled more than 35 days after the first yellow fever vaccination. These receptors originate from a man younger than 35 who received the YFV17D yellow fever vaccine. The CDR3 runs from the conserved cysteine through the conserved F or W. A D gene is named only where the DNA matches it firmly. Clone sizes are given selectively: once, few, many, or a class where the clone is expanded.

V	D	J	size	DNA	CDR3
TRBV2	-	TRBJ2-7	few	TGTGCCAGCAGTGAAGCAATGCACGGGCAGTACTTC	CASSEAMHGQYF
TRBV7-8	-	TRBJ2-5	few	TGTGCCAGCTGTATTCGCGAAGGGGGGACCCAGTACTTC	CASCIREGGTQYF
TRBV14	-	TRBJ1-2	-	TGTGCCAGCAGCCAAGATCCCGCGGACGGAGAGTATGGCTACACCTTC	CASSQDPADGEYGYTF
TRBV5-1	TRBD2	TRBJ2-3	-	TGCGCCAGCAGCGCGACTAGCGAAAAAGGGCCTAATACGCAGTATTTT	CASSATSEKGPNTQYF
TRBV7-2	TRBD2	TRBJ2-3	-	TGTGCCAGCAGGGAAGGCGGGGGGGCTTATACGCAGTATTTT	CASREGGGAYTQYF
TRBV5-1	-	TRBJ1-2	few	TGCGCCAGCAGCTTGGAAGACAGCTGGGCCTACACCTTC	CASSLEDSWAYTF
TRBV20-1	TRBD1	TRBJ1-2	-	TGCAGTGCTAGAGATCCAGGGGGTGGCTACACCTTC	CSARDPGGGYTF
TRBV20-1	-	TRBJ1-1	-	TGCAGTGGCAGGGACGGCGGCCAATGGACTGAAGCTTTCTTT	CSGRDGGQWTEAFF
TRBV5-1	-	TRBJ1-1	-	TGCGCCAGCAGCCCCAGAACGGAGCCAAAAGCTTTCTTT	CASSPRTEPKAFF
TRBV20-1	TRBD1	TRBJ2-3	-	TGCAGTGCTAGGACAGGGGAGGCAGATACGCAGTATTTT	CSARTGEADTQYF
TRBV6-5	TRBD1	TRBJ1-2	-	TGTGCCAGCAGTTACCGGGACAGGGGAAACTATGGCTACACCTTC	CASSYRDRGNYGYTF
TRBV11-2	TRBD1	TRBJ2-4	-	TGTGCCAGCAGCCCCGCCGGGGGTGCAGGGATTGGGGACAGGGCCAAAAACATTCAGTACTTC	CASSPAGGAGIGDRAKNIQYF
TRBV10-3	-	TRBJ1-1	many	TGTGCCATCAGTGCCGGGACCAAAGCTGAAGCTTTCTTT	CAISAGTKAEAFF
TRBV7-6	TRBD1	TRBJ2-3	few	TGTGCCAGCAGCGCCGGACAGGCCAGGAGTACGCAGTATTTT	CASSAGQARSTQYF
TRBV3-1	TRBD2	TRBJ2-3	few	TGTGCCAGCACCTCAGTAGTAGCGGGGGGCCGAACGCAGTATTTT	CASTSVVAGGRTQYF
TRBV7-2	-	TRBJ2-5	many	TGTGCCAGCAGCCCAGCCCGGTCGGTTTTGGGAGAGACCCAGTACTTC	CASSPARSVLGETQYF
TRBV6-5	-	TRBJ1-5	-	TGTGCCAGCAGTTACTCATCGAGGACAGATTATAGCAATCAGCCCCAGCATTTT	CASSYSSRTDYSNQPQHF
TRBV5-1	TRBD1	TRBJ2-1	-	TGCGCCAGCAGCTCCATGACAGGGCAGGACAATGAGCAGTTCTTC	CASSSMTGQDNEQFF
TRBV5-1	-	TRBJ2-3	-	TGCGCCAGCAGCTCCGGCCGGGCTCCTCTGTTT	CASSSGRAPLF
TRBV4-3	TRBD2	TRBJ2-1	many	TGCGCCAGCAGCCAAGATCCTAGCGGGGGCTACAATGAGCAGTTCTTC	CASSQDPSGGYNEQFF
TRBV5-5	TRBD1	TRBJ1-1	-	TGTGCCAGCCGGGGACAGGGAGAAGTTGAAGCTTTCTTT	CASRGQGEVEAFF
TRBV6-4	TRBD2	TRBJ2-3	many	TGTGCCAGCAGTGAAAGCGGGGGGGCCACAGATACGCAGTATTTT	CASSESGGATDTQYF
TRBV4-2	-	TRBJ1-5	-	TGTGCCAGCAGCCAAGAAGCAGGCGGGAGGCCCCAGCATTTT	CASSQEAGGRPQHF